The rows below give T cell receptor beta chains drawn from one sample of a study of breast tumors, draining lymph nodes, adjacent tissues. TCRdb reanalysed the multiplex PCR reads using MiXCR and keeps one entry per CDR3 protein. This sample yields about 130,000 distinct CDR3 sequences, of which roughly 21% are seen a single time; under 4.5% belongs to the top ten. The material sequenced was axillary lymph node tissue. The receptors were gathered from a female donor with breast cancer. Some clones in this sample may be carry-over from other donors' samples. Both conserved end residues are part of each CDR3. The D gene is left open where the match is weak. Clone size is stated in some rows and not others, as once, few, many or a class when expanded.

TRBV20-1	many	TRBJ2-7	NA	TGCAGTGCTAGAGATAGGGTAAACTCGGACGAGCAGTACTTC	CSARDRVNSDEQYF
TRBV4-1	many	TRBJ1-2	TRBD1	TGCGCCAGCAGCCAAAAGGTGATAAAGGGGGCAGGCAGTAACTATGGCTACACCTTC	CASSQKVIKGAGSNYGYTF
TRBV5-4	NA	TRBJ2-3	NA	TGTGCCAGCAGCCCTCAGGGACTGAGCACAGATACGCAGTATTTT	CASSPQGLSTDTQYF
TRBV19	many	TRBJ2-3	TRBD2	TGTGCCAGTGAAAGACTAGCGGGAACAGATACGCAGTATTTT	CASERLAGTDTQYF
TRBV18	many	TRBJ1-6	TRBD1	TGTGCCAGCTCTTCACAGGGGGCAAATAATTCACCCCTCCACTTT	CASSSQGANNSPLHF
TRBV7-8	many	TRBJ1-2	TRBD1	TGTGCCAGCAGCTTAACAGGGGATCCTGGCTACACCTTC	CASSLTGDPGYTF
TRBV5-1	many	TRBJ2-5	NA	TGCGCCAGCAGCTTGTTGGGTCAGGGAGAGACCCAGTACTTC	CASSLLGQGETQYF
TRBV30	NA	TRBJ2-2	TRBD1	TGTGCCTACCAAAAGGGGACAGACTACACCGGGGAGCTGTTTTTT	CAYQKGTDYTGELFF
TRBV20-1	many	TRBJ2-7	NA	TGCAGTGCTAGACCACTCCAAGGAAACTCCTACGAGCAGTACTTC	CSARPLQGNSYEQYF
TRBV5-4	many	TRBJ1-6	TRBD1	TGTGCCAGCAGCTTGGCGCCGACAGGGGATTCACCCCTCCACTTT	CASSLAPTGDSPLHF
TRBV28	NA	TRBJ2-1	TRBD1	TGTGCCAACAGCCCGTCCACCCGGGGACAGGGTAATGAGCAGTTCTTC	CANSPSTRGQGNEQFF
TRBV3-1	few	TRBJ1-5	NA	TGTGCCAGCAGCCAAGACACCAATCAGCCCCAGCATTTT	CASSQDTNQPQHF
TRBV6-6	many	TRBJ2-7	NA	TGTGCCAGCAGTTACGGAGGGTATTCCTACGAGCAGTACTTC	CASSYGGYSYEQYF
TRBV20-1	few	TRBJ2-4	NA	TGCAGTGCTAGAGTCTACGGGATAGCCAAAAACATTCAGTACTTC	CSARVYGIAKNIQYF
TRBV20-1	many	TRBJ1-2	TRBD1	TGCAGTGCCATCACAGGGGGCGGAAGCTATGGCTACACCTTC	CSAITGGGSYGYTF
TRBV20-1	once	TRBJ1-1	NA	TGCAGTGCTAGAGGACATATGGACACTGAAGCTTTCTTT	CSARGHMDTEAFF
TRBV7-2	NA	TRBJ2-1	TRBD2	TGTGCCGGCAGCCACTCGGTAGCGGGGCGAAATGAGCAGTTCTTC	CAGSHSVAGRNEQFF